This T cell receptor beta chain came from a study of blood T cell repertoires in COVID-19. Study background: PBMCs, B-cell-depleted T cells, or T cells were the source of the cDNA or gDNA that made up the material.

Clones were read by immunoSEQ multiplex PCR, and TCRdb kept only the in-frame ones, dropping some. Here the sample spans roughly 200,000 clones, 82% being singletons. V lost 5 bases and J lost 10, with 12 bases in between. This CDR3 has 13 residues. Germline V gene sequence: CDR1 LNHDA, CDR2 SQIVND (reference sequence). The sample consisted of peripheral blood. The V gene is TRBV19, the J gene TRBJ1-6; D ambiguous. The clonotype was recovered from a woman aged 55-70 years with COVID-19, enrolled during active disease. The CDR3 sequence is CASSVDIRSPLHF. As DNA, the CDR3 is TGTGCCAGTAGTGTCGACATCAGGTCACCCCTCCACTTT.